A selection of T cell receptor beta chains follows, all from one sample in a study of blood T cell repertoires in COVID-19. Measured with immunoSEQ multiplex PCR; TCRdb has only the in-frame clones, and not every one. The table includes just under 45,000 clones, under 90% detected once. The specimen was peripheral blood. The source is a human donor in a cohort sampled during active COVID-19. CDR3s include the opening cysteine and the closing phenylalanine or tryptophan. The D gene is left open where the match is weak. Clone size appears in some rows only: once, few, many, or a class for an expanded clone.

D	V	J	size	DNA	CDR3
TRBD1	TRBV6-5	TRBJ1-4	-	TGTGCCAGCAGTTCGGGACAGGGAGCTAATGAAAAACTGTTTTTT	CASSSGQGANEKLFF
TRBD2	TRBV7-8	TRBJ2-5	-	TGTGCCAGCAGCTTAGCGATATGGCATAGCGGGGGGGCCGAAGAGACCCAGTACTTC	CASSLAIWHSGGAEETQYF
TRBD2	TRBV7-3	TRBJ2-5	-	TGTGCCAGCAGGTCGTGGACTAGCGGGGGTCCTGTCGAGACCCAGTACTTC	CASRSWTSGGPVETQYF
-	TRBV11-3	TRBJ2-5	-	TGTGCCAGCAGCCGTGGGACTTCTAGGAAGCAAGAGACCCAGTACTTC	CASSRGTSRKQETQYF
TRBD1	TRBV2	TRBJ2-1	-	TGTGCCAGCAGGAAGGGACAGGGAAGATACAATGAGCAGTTCTTC	CASRKGQGRYNEQFF
-	TRBV4-3	TRBJ1-2	-	TGCGCCAGCAGCCCGGGGGGGGAGACCTATGGCTACACCTTC	CASSPGGETYGYTF
TRBD1	TRBV4-3	TRBJ1-4	-	TGCGCCAGCAGCCCAAACAGGGGGCCCGATAATGAAAAACTGTTTTTT	CASSPNRGPDNEKLFF
TRBD2	TRBV6-1	TRBJ2-4	once	TGTGCCAGCAGTGAAGCGCGGGGGGCAGGGAATAACATTCAGTACTTC	CASSEARGAGNNIQYF
-	TRBV4-1	TRBJ2-2	-	TGCGCCAGCAGCCAAGTCGGGCGGGTTGAAACCGGGGAGCTGTTTTTT	CASSQVGRVETGELFF
TRBD1	TRBV18	TRBJ1-4	-	TGTGCCAGCTCACCGGACCGGGACAGACTGTTTTTT	CASSPDRDRLFF
-	TRBV19	TRBJ1-5	-	TGTGCCAGTAGTCCAAACAGTTACAATCAGCCCCAGCATTTT	CASSPNSYNQPQHF
TRBD1	TRBV4-3	TRBJ1-2	-	TGCGCCAGCAGCCAAGTGGGGGACAGAAACTATGGCTACACCTTC	CASSQVGDRNYGYTF
TRBD1	TRBV25-1	TRBJ1-2	-	TGTGCCAGCAGTGGACAGGGGCACTATGGCTACACCTTC	CASSGQGHYGYTF
-	TRBV6-2/TRBV6-3	TRBJ1-1	-	TGTGCCAGCAGTTACTCGCCCGCGGGAGCTTTCTTT	CASSYSPAGAFF